This T cell receptor beta chain was profiled in a study of T cells expressing NK-cell markers. About the research overall: Sorted CD3+CD56+NKG2C+, CD3+CD56+NKG2C- and CD3+CD56-NKG2C+ T cells provided the TCR beta repertoires.

With regard to this clonotype: Its antigen is undetermined.

TCR beta cDNA was generated via 5'RACE template switching incorporating UMIs. TCRdb re-called the 5' RACE reads; every CDR3 protein appears as one record, without DNA. The listing contains some 150,000 distinct CDR3 sequences. Per the germline V gene, CDR1 is MNHNS and CDR2 is SASEGT. The CDR3 extends over 15 amino acids. Study-wide findings and caveats: Several donors likewise had their CD3+CD56-NKG2C+ fraction led by these clonotypes.

The chain uses TRBV6-1 and TRBJ2-2; TCRdb picks TRBD2, but there is no DNA to check that call. The TCR originated in a young man in good health. Sequenced input: blood T cells: a sorted CD56 or NKG2C T cell subset, CD4+ or CD8+ T cells, or bulk PBMC T cells (not recorded which). Here the CDR3 reads CATKAGAAHTGELFF.